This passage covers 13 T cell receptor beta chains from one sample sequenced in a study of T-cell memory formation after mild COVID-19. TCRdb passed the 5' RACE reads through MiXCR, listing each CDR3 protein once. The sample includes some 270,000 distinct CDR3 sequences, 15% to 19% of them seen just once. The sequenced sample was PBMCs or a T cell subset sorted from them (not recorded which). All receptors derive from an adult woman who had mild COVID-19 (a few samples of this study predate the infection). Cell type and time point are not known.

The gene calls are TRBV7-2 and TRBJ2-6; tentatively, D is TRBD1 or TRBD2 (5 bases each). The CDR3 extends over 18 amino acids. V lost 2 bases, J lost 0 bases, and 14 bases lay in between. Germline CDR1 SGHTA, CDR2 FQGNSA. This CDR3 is CASSLSGLGSSGANVLTF. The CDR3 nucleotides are TGTGCCAGCAGCTTATCAGGGCTAGGGAGCTCTGGGGCCAACGTCCTGACTTTC.

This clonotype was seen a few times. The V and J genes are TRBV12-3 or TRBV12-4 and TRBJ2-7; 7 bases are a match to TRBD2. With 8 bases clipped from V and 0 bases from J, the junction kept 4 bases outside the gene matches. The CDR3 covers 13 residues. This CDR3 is CASRGGSSYEQYF. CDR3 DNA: TGTGCCAGCCGCGGGGGTTCCTCCTACGAGCAGTACTTC.

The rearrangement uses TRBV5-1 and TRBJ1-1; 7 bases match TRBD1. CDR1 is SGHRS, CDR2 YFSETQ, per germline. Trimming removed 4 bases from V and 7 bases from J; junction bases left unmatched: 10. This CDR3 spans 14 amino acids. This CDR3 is CASSPRTGGGEAFF. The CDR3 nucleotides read TGCGCCAGCAGCCCCAGGACAGGCGGGGGTGAAGCTTTCTTT.

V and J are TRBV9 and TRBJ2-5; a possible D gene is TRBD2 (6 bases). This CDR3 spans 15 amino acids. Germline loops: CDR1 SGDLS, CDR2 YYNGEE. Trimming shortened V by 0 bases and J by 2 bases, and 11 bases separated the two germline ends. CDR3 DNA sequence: TGTGCCAGCAGCGTAGCTGGACTAACTCAAGAGACCCAGTACTTC. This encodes CASSVAGLTQETQYF.

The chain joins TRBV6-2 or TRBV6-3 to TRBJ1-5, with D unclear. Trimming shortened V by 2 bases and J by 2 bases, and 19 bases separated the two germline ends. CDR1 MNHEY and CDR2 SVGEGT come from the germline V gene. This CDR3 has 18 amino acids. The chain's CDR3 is CASSYPPLGNWGNQPQHF. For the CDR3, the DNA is TGTGCCAGCAGTTACCCACCCCTAGGGAATTGGGGCAATCAGCCCCAGCATTTT.

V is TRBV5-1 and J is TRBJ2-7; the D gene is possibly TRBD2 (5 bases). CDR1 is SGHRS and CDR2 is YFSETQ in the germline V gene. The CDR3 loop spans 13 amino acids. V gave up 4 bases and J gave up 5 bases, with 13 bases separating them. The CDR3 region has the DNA TGCGCCAGCAGCCCCGGCTCGGGGAACGAGCAGTACTTC. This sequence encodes CASSPGSGNEQYF.

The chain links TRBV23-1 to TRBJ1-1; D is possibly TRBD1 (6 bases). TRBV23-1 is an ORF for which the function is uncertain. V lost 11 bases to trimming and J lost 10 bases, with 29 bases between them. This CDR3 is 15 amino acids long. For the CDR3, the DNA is TGCGCCCTAATCAATATGGCCAGGGGTATGGGAGGAGCTTTCTTT. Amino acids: CALINMARGMGGAFF.

The CDR3 DNA sequence: TGTGCCAGCAGCCTAGGGACCGTAACTAGCACAGATACGCAGTATTTT. Translated: CASSLGTVTSTDTQYF. This sequence joins TRBV7-2 and TRBJ2-3, with D perhaps assigned TRBD1 or TRBD2 (5 bases each). Trimming cost V 5 bases and J 0 bases, with 15 bases left between them. The germline gives CDR1 SGHTA, CDR2 FQGNSA. The CDR3 runs 16 residues.

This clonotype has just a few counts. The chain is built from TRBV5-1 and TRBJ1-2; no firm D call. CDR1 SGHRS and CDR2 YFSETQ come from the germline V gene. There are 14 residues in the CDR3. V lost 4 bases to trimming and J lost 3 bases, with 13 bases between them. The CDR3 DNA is TGCGCCAGCAGCAAGTCGACGTCGGACTATGGCTACACCTTC. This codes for CASSKSTSDYGYTF.

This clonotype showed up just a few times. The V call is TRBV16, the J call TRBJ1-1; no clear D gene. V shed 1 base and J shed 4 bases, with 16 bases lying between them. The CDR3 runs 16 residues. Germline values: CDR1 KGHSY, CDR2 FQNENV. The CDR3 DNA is TGTGCCAGCAGCCAATTTAAGTGGGCAGGATCCACTGAAGCTTTCTTT. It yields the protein CASSQFKWAGSTEAFF.

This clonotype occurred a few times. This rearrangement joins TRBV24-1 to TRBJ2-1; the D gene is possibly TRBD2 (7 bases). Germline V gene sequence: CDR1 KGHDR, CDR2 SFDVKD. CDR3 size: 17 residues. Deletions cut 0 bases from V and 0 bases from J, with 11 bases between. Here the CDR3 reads CATSDLQGTNSYNEQFF. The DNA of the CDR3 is TGTGCCACCAGTGATTTGCAGGGGACTAACTCCTACAATGAGCAGTTCTTC.

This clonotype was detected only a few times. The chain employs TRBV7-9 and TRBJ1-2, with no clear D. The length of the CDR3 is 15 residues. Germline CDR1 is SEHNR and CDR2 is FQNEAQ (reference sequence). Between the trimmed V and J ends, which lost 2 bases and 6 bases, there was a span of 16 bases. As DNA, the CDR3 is TGTGCCAGCAGCTTATTCGAAAGGCCCCCTGATGGCTACACCTTC. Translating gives CASSLFERPPDGYTF.

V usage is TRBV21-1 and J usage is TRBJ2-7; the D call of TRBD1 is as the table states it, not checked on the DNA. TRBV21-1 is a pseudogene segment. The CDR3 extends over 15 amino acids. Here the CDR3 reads CASSALGTVGHEQYF. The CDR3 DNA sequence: TGTGCCAGCAGCGCCTTAGGGACAGTTGGCCACGAGCAGTACTTC.